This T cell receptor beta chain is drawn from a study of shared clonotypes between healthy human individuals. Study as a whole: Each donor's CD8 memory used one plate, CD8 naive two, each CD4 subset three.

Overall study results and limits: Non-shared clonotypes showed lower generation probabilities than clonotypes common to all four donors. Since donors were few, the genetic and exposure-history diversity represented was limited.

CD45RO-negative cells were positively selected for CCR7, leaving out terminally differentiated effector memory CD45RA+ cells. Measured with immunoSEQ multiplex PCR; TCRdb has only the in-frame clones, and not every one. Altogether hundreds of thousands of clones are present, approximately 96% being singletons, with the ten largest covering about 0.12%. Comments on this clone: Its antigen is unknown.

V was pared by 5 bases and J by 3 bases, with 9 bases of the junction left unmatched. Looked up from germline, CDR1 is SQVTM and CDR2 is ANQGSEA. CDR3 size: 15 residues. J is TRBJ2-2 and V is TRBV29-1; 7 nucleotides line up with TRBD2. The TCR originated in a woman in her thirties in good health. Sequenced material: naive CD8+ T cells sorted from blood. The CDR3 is CSVPGGGVDTGELFF. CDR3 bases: TGCAGCGTTCCAGGCGGGGGTGTCGACACCGGGGAGCTGTTTTTT.